This T cell receptor beta chain was profiled in a study of blood T cells in healthy people across ages. Primers used in a second PCR of roughly 7 to 11 cycles were a sample-barcoded 5' primer and a J-beta primer mix. Carrying 12 random nucleotides, a template-switch adaptor labeled each individual cDNA molecule. MiXCR, applied by TCRdb to the 5' RACE reads, yields one record per CDR3 protein. The table records 890,000 or so distinct CDR3 sequences, approximately 67% of them present only once. Study findings and constraints: Whereas aged donors had fewer naive CD4+ cells, long-lived donors had more of them and higher diversity.

Trimming took 8 bases from V and 2 from J, leaving 15 bases between them. CDR3 length: 13 residues. In germline, CDR1 is SQVTM, CDR2 ANQGSEA. About this clonotype itself: What it binds is unknown.

The study recruited healthy Caucasian donors from Russia who were aged about 6 to 100. Sequencing was performed on blood. The rearrangement links TRBV29-1 to TRBJ2-5; possible D gene TRBD1, 6 bases. The source of this sequence is a man aged 30-40 years in good health. CDR3 sequence reads: CSLRDTTQETQYF. CDR3 nucleotides: TGCAGCCTCCGGGACACTACACAAGAGACCCAGTACTTC.